The entry below gives a single T cell receptor beta chain sequence along with its context. TCR sequencing used cDNA made by reverse transcription of extracted RNA. The protocol was immunoSEQ multiplex PCR, while the TCRdb copy is restricted to in-frame clones and leaves out a portion. The top ten hold roughly 0.5% of the sample, which has about 120,000 clones, around 53% seen once. Trimming cost V 5 bases and J 4 bases, with 9 bases left between them. CDR3 length: 13 residues. Germline values: CDR1 SGHTA, CDR2 FQGNSA. This sample is drawn from a study of CD8+ T cells in alopecia areata. The treatment is: oral pan-JAK inhibitor, 5-10 mg twice daily. Separation by sorting yielded CD4+ and CD8+ T cells from PBMCs.

This TCR derives from a human donor with alopecia areata. Sequencing was performed on CD4+ T cells sorted from blood, taken at week 4, from a patient treated with tofacitinib. The genes are TRBV7-2 and TRBJ1-5; the D gene is possibly TRBD1 (5 bases). CDR3 sequence: CASSVPGNQPQHF. CDR3 bases: TGTGCCAGCAGCGTACCAGGGAATCAGCCCCAGCATTTT.